The 3 T cell receptor beta chains below all came from one sample that was sequenced in a study of cytomegalovirus exposure and HLA in healthy donors. Measured with immunoSEQ multiplex PCR; TCRdb has only the in-frame clones, and not every one. Of under 200,000 clones in the sample, roughly 96% are singletons; the top ten hold 0.89%. Sequencing was performed on PBMCs. The receptor source for this set is a woman between 18 and 29 years old in good health and CMV-seronegative.

The chain carries TRBV29-1 and TRBJ1-1; weak D call: TRBD1 (6 bases). CDR3 size: 14 residues. CDR1 and CDR2 from the germline V gene are SQVTM and ANQGSEA. Trimming took off 7 bases at V and 0 bases at J, with 15 bases between the two ends. This chain's CDR3 is CSALTGYLNTEAFF. The CDR3 DNA is TGCAGCGCATTGACAGGTTACTTGAACACTGAAGCTTTCTTT.

The gene calls are TRBV6-5 and TRBJ2-5; D remains ambiguous. Trimming removed 2 bases at V and 1 base at J, with 5 bases between. Per germline, CDR1 MNHEY and CDR2 SVGAGI. The CDR3 extends over 13 amino acids. Here the CDR3 DNA reads TGTGCCAGCAGTTACAACAGCCAAGAGACCCAGTACTTC. Protein sequence: CASSYNSQETQYF.

The J gene is TRBJ1-1, the V gene TRBV18; 8 nucleotides align to TRBD1. Germline CDR1 KGHSH, CDR2 LQKENI. The CDR3 is made up of 14 amino acids. The V gene end was trimmed by 2 bases and the J gene end by 6 bases; junction bases not matched to a gene: 5. This chain's CDR3 is CASSPGTGDAEAFF. The DNA of the CDR3 is TGTGCCAGCTCACCAGGGACAGGAGACGCTGAAGCTTTCTTT.